The clone carrying this T cell receptor beta chain was seen a few times. The sample originates from a study of blood T cell repertoires in COVID-19. As for the study in general: COVID-19 samples, acute and convalescent, were from the United States, Italy and Spain. PBMCs, B-cell-depleted T cells, or T cells provided the cDNA or gDNA that made up the material.

V dropped 4 bases and J dropped 5; count of bases not matched to a gene: 10. The germline V gene encodes CDR1 MGHRA and CDR2 YSYEKL. This CDR3 comprises 16 residues. Sequencing was performed with immunoSEQ multiplex PCR; in TCRdb, only in-frame clones are kept and a portion is missing. The sample gives 400,000 to 450,000 clones, roughly 89% of which show up once; more than 1.4% is in the top ten. The receptor was derived from a woman in her twenties or thirties with active or convalescent COVID-19. Sequencing input: peripheral blood. The V and J genes are TRBV4-1 and TRBJ2-2, with TRBD1 matching over 7 bases. In DNA form, the CDR3 reads TGCGCCAGCAGCCCCGACAGGGAATATCATACCGGGGAGCTGTTTTTT. Residues: CASSPDREYHTGELFF.